These 21 T cell receptor beta chains were sequenced from one sample in a study of OX40 agonist ivuxolimab in advanced cancers. Produced via immunoSEQ multiplex PCR; TCRdb's table is partial and in-frame only. The repertoire has around 67,000 clones, about 88% of them found once; the top ten carry over 2%. Sequencing was performed on CD4+ or CD8+ T cells sorted from blood, taken in a trial of the OX40 agonist ivuxolimab. The receptors stem from an adult with an advanced solid tumor such as melanoma, head and neck, liver or kidney cancer.

V and J are TRBV27 and TRBJ1-5, with a tentative D call TRBD1 (5 bases). The germline V gene encodes CDR1 MNHEY and CDR2 SMNVEV (reference sequence). The CDR3 totals 14 residues. V dropped 6 bases and J dropped 2 bases, with 11 bases sitting between them. CDR3 DNA: TGTGCCAGCAGCCTTGGGACGGGCAATCAGCCCCAGCATTTT. Protein product: CASSLGTGNQPQHF.

The sample holds one count of this clone. V and J are TRBV5-1 and TRBJ1-1; tentatively, D is TRBD1 (6 bases). This CDR3 has 14 amino acids. CDR1 is SGHRS and CDR2 is YFSETQ in the germline V gene. V was pared by 4 bases and J by 0 bases, with 10 bases between. The chain's CDR3 is CASSGGTLNTEAFF. CDR3 DNA: TGCGCCAGCAGCGGCGGGACACTGAACACTGAAGCTTTCTTT.

V usage is TRBV5-1 and J usage is TRBJ1-2; 9 bases align to TRBD1. This CDR3 is 14 amino acids long. With 6 bases clipped from V and 4 bases from J, the junction kept 7 bases outside the gene matches. From germline, CDR1 is SGHRS and CDR2 YFSETQ. CDR3 protein: CASNPGQGTYGYTF. DNA of the CDR3: TGCGCCAGCAACCCGGGACAGGGAACCTATGGCTACACCTTC.

V gene TRBV28 combines with J gene TRBJ1-1; D is ambiguous. The CDR3 spans 16 residues. The germline V gene encodes CDR1 MDHEN and CDR2 SYDVKM. The V gene lost 6 bases and the J gene lost 0 bases, with 17 bases spanning the gap. CDR3 DNA: TGTGCCAGCAGATCCGTAGCGGGTACGTTGAACACTGAAGCTTTCTTT. Translated, it gives CASRSVAGTLNTEAFF.

The V gene is TRBV18, the J gene TRBJ2-3; the D gene is possibly TRBD1 (6 bases). The germline V and J ends were trimmed by 1 base and 10 bases, with 9 bases remaining between them. CDR1 and CDR2 (germline): KGHSH, LQKENI. The CDR3 is made up of 12 amino acids. The CDR3 loop is CASSPQDRAQYF. The CDR3 DNA follows: TGTGCCAGCTCACCACAGGACAGAGCGCAGTATTTT.

The chain links TRBV5-1 to TRBJ2-3; 10 nucleotides align to TRBD2. Germline CDR1 reads SGHRS; CDR2 reads YFSETQ. The CDR3 totals 16 residues. The V gene end was trimmed by 2 bases and the J gene end by 4 bases; junction bases not matched to a gene: 7. CDR3 nucleotides: TGCGCCAGCAGCTTAGCGGGGGGGCAGGTGGCAGATACGCAGTATTTT. It is translated as CASSLAGGQVADTQYF.

CDR3 region: CASGLGHTSGNTIYF. CDR3 sequence (DNA): TGCGCCAGCGGCTTGGGACATACCTCTGGAAACACCATATATTTT. This chain links TRBV10-2 with TRBJ1-3; possibly TRBD1 for D (6 bases). Germline assignment: CDR1 WSHSY and CDR2 SAAADI. V lost 8 bases and J lost 0, with 14 bases in between. This CDR3 contains 15 residues.

The chain links TRBV10-3 to TRBJ2-2; D unclear. Looked up from germline, CDR1 is ENHRY and CDR2 is SYGVKD. The CDR3 covers 15 residues. The V end lost 3 bases, the J end lost 1 base, and 9 bases lay between the germline ends. The DNA for the CDR3 is TGTGCCATCAGTGATGGCCCTAAGAACACCGGGGAGCTGTTTTTT. Residues: CAISDGPKNTGELFF.

The chain joins TRBV9 to TRBJ2-5, with 9 bases fitting TRBD1. The CDR3 has 15 amino acids. The V gene end was trimmed by 5 bases and the J gene end by 2 bases; junction bases not matched to a gene: 7. Germline CDR1 is SGDLS and CDR2 is YYNGEE. The CDR3 region is CASSVSTGGQETQYF. The CDR3 coding sequence is TGTGCCAGCAGTGTATCGACAGGGGGACAAGAGACCCAGTACTTC.

This rearrangement joins TRBV2 to TRBJ2-5, with D tentatively TRBD2 (5 bases). CDR3 length: 14 residues. V was clipped by 3 bases and J by 5 bases, with 13 bases between them. Germline CDR1 SNHLY, CDR2 FYNNEI. CDR3 in DNA: TGTGCCAGCAGTGAGGGGAGTAGCCGGGAGACCCAGTACTTC. It is translated as CASSEGSSRETQYF. Complete variable domain (other parts from reference TRBV2 and TRBJ2-5): EPEVTQTPSHQVTQMGQEVILRCVPISNHLYFYWYRQILGQKVEFLVSFYNNEISEKSEIFDDQFSVERPDGSNFTLKIRSTKLEDSAMYFCASSEGSSRETQYFGPGTRLLVL.

The table lists this clone with a few counts. The J gene is TRBJ2-1, the V gene TRBV5-8; TRBD1 matches 8 bases. Germline V lookup: CDR1 SGHTS, CDR2 YDEGEE. CDR3 length equals 14 residues. The trim removed 4 bases at V and 7 bases at J, leaving 7 bases unmatched. CDR3 bases: TGTGCCAGCAGCGGAGGACAGGGTTGGAATGAGCAGTTCTTC. This encodes CASSGGQGWNEQFF. Based on the CDR3 plus reference TRBV5-8 and TRBJ2-1, the full variable domain is EAGVTQSPTHLIKTRGQQATLRCSPISGHTSVYWYQQALGLGLQFLLWYDEGEERNRGNFPPRFSGRQFPNYSSELNVNALELEDSALYLCASSGGQGWNEQFFGPGTRLTVL.

V and J are TRBV6-6 and TRBJ2-5, with TRBD2 matching over 12 bases. The CDR3 is 15 amino acids. Trimming removed 4 bases from V and 4 bases from J; junction bases left unmatched: 4. The germline V gene has CDR1 MNHNY and CDR2 SVGAGI (reference sequence). CDR3 sequence reads: CASSWASGGGETQYF. The CDR3 DNA is TGTGCCAGCAGTTGGGCTAGCGGGGGGGGAGAGACCCAGTACTTC.

This chain uses TRBV28 with TRBJ1-2; D is undetermined. V lost 3 bases and J lost 4, with 9 bases in between. Germline CDR1 is MDHEN and CDR2 is SYDVKM. The CDR3 is made up of 13 amino acids. The CDR3 DNA follows: TGTGCCAGCAGTTTCGGTGACCTCTATGGCTACACCTTC. Translating it yields CASSFGDLYGYTF.

The V call is TRBV30, the J call TRBJ1-4; TRBD1 might be the D (5 bases). The CDR3 has 13 residues. V lost 0 bases and J lost 3, with 5 bases in between. CDR1 and CDR2 (germline): GTSNPN, SVGIG (reference sequence). CDR3 sequence: CAWSVQANEKLFF. The CDR3 DNA follows: TGTGCCTGGAGTGTACAGGCTAATGAAAAACTGTTTTTT.

The J gene is TRBJ2-5, the V gene TRBV19, with 8 nucleotides matching TRBD1. CDR1 and CDR2 from the germline V gene are LNHDA and SQIVND (reference sequence). V trimming: 6 bases; J trimming: 4 bases; junction bases outside the gene matches: 7. The CDR3 loop spans 14 amino acids. CDR3 protein: CASREQGGRETQYF. In DNA form, the CDR3 reads TGTGCCAGTAGGGAACAGGGGGGACGAGAGACCCAGTACTTC.

V gene TRBV23-1 combines with J gene TRBJ2-5, with D unclear. TRBV23-1 is marked as an open reading frame, function uncertain. Trimming pared 7 bases from V and 3 bases from J, leaving 6 bases between. This CDR3 has 11 amino acids. In DNA, the CDR3 is TGCGCCAGCAAAGGCGAAGAGACCCAGTACTTC. It specifies CASKGEETQYF.

The V and J genes are TRBV6-5 and TRBJ2-3; D tentatively fits TRBD1 or TRBD2 (6 bases each). Deletions cut 6 bases from V and 5 bases from J, with 18 bases between. CDR1 and CDR2 from the germline V gene are MNHEY and SVGAGI. The CDR3 has 15 amino acids. The DNA of the CDR3 is TGTGCCAGCAGACCAGCGGGCGCCAGGGGAGATACGCAGTATTTT. Its protein is CASRPAGARGDTQYF.

This chain joins TRBV6-6 and TRBJ2-2, with 7 bases aligning to TRBD1. The ends lost 0 bases at V and 2 bases at J; junction bases unmatched: 3. The CDR3 has 16 residues. Germline CDR1 and CDR2: MNHNY and SVGAGI (reference sequence). The CDR3 DNA follows: TGTGCCAGCAGTTACTCGTCAGGGGGTAACACCGGGGAGCTGTTTTTT. Translated: CASSYSSGGNTGELFF.

V usage is TRBV28 and J usage is TRBJ2-7; D ambiguous. Germline values: CDR1 MDHEN, CDR2 SYDVKM. V lost 1 base and J 4 bases, leaving 5 bases between the germline ends. The CDR3 is 12 residues long. In DNA, the CDR3 is TGTGCCAGCAGTTTATTCTCGTACGAGCAGTACTTC. Protein product: CASSLFSYEQYF.

The chain links TRBV7-9 to TRBJ2-5; 10 nucleotides line up with TRBD2. CDR1 SEHNR and CDR2 FQNEAQ come from the germline V gene (reference sequence). This CDR3 comprises 16 residues. V shed 6 bases, J shed 5 bases, and the junction held 12 bases outside the gene matches. This chain's CDR3 is CASRPPRGSGGETQYF. The CDR3 coding sequence is TGTGCCAGCAGGCCGCCGCGGGGTAGCGGGGGGGAGACCCAGTACTTC.

The DNA for the CDR3 is TGTGCCAGCAGCCCCGGGACGGGCCCCGGATCCTACGAGCAGTACTTC. Its translation: CASSPGTGPGSYEQYF. The genes are TRBV5-4 and TRBJ2-7, with D perhaps TRBD1 or TRBD2 (5 bases each). V shed 4 bases and J shed 1 base, with 18 bases lying between them. The length of the CDR3 is 16 residues. Germline V gene lookup returns CDR1 SGHNT and CDR2 YYREEE (reference sequence).